Listed here are 18 T cell receptor beta chains from one sample, sequenced in a study of blood T cell repertoires in COVID-19. Sequencing was performed with immunoSEQ multiplex PCR; in TCRdb, only in-frame clones are kept and a portion is missing. The table has 52,000 or so clones, about 82% seen once. What was sequenced was peripheral blood. These receptors were obtained from a human donor in a cohort sampled during active COVID-19.

This chain joins TRBV4-3 and TRBJ2-1; D uncertain. CDR3 length: 16 amino acids. Per the germline V gene, CDR1 is LGHNA and CDR2 is YSLEER. Trimming shortened V by 0 bases and J by 1 base, and 10 bases separated the two germline ends. CDR3 coding DNA: TGCGCCAGCAGCCAAGAGTACCAGTTATCCTACAATGAGCAGTTCTTC. Translating gives CASSQEYQLSYNEQFF.

Written as DNA, the CDR3 is TGTGCCAGCAGCCAGCGGGACAGGGGGCCCTACGAGCAGTACTTC. Translation gives CASSQRDRGPYEQYF. The V gene is TRBV7-4, the J gene TRBJ2-7; 12 nucleotides agree with TRBD1. Trimming at V came to 5 bases and at J to 2 bases, leaving 4 bases not matched to a gene. Germline values: CDR1 SGHVT, CDR2 SQSDAQ. This CDR3 has 15 residues. The variable domain in full, completed from reference TRBV7-4 and TRBJ2-7, reads GAGVSQSPRYKVAKRGRDVALRCDSISGHVTLYWYRQTLGQGSEVLTYSQSDAQRDKSGRPSGRFSAERPERSVSTLKIQRTEQGDSAVYLCASSQRDRGPYEQYFGPGTRLTVT.

The chain is built from TRBV5-3 and TRBJ1-2, with D possibly being TRBD1 (5 bases). TRBV5-3 is an ORF, with its function uncertain. CDR3 size: 15 residues. Trimming took 0 bases from V and 0 from J, leaving 9 bases between them. The CDR3 nucleotides read TGTGCCAGAAGCTTGGCAGGGCCTGCTAACTATGGCTACACCTTC. The encoded protein is CARSLAGPANYGYTF.

The rearrangement joins TRBV25-1 to TRBJ2-7; D uncertain. Germline V gives CDR1 MGHDK, CDR2 SYGVNS. The length of the CDR3 is 13 residues. Trimming took off 2 bases at V and 3 bases at J, with 8 bases between the two ends. CDR3 sequence (DNA): TGTGCCAGCAGTGAACATCTAAACTACGAGCAGTACTTC. This gives the protein CASSEHLNYEQYF.

J is TRBJ2-1 and V is TRBV4-3, with 8 bases aligning to TRBD2. The length of the CDR3 is 17 residues. V shed 4 bases, J shed 0 bases, and the junction held 8 bases outside the gene matches. Germline CDR1 is LGHNA and CDR2 is YSLEER. DNA of the CDR3: TGCGCCAGCAGCCCAGCAACCGGGACTAGCTCCTACAATGAGCAGTTCTTC. This codes for CASSPATGTSSYNEQFF.

The V and J genes are TRBV7-3 and TRBJ1-1, with D perhaps TRBD1 (5 bases). Between the trimmed V and J ends, which lost 1 base and 9 bases, there was a span of 12 bases. The CDR3 is made up of 13 amino acids. Germline V gene lookup returns CDR1 SGHTA and CDR2 FQGTGA. The DNA for the CDR3 is TGTGCCAGCAGCTTAAATGGGGCAGGACAAGCTTTCTTT. Translating it yields CASSLNGAGQAFF.

The gene calls are TRBV5-4 and TRBJ2-5; 7 nucleotides align to TRBD1. Trimming cost V 4 bases and J 5 bases; bases outside gene matches: 5. CDR3 length: 13 amino acids. Per germline, CDR1 SGHNT and CDR2 YYREEE (reference sequence). The CDR3 sequence is CASSLQGLETQYF. CDR3 DNA sequence: TGTGCCAGCAGCCTACAGGGGTTGGAGACCCAGTACTTC.

The gene calls are TRBV6-2 or TRBV6-3 and TRBJ1-5; D not resolved. Trimming took 0 bases from V and 6 from J, leaving 15 bases between them. CDR1 and CDR2 from the germline V gene are MNHEY and SVGEGT. This CDR3 region has 16 residues. CDR3 sequence: CASSYSEGDEGQPQHF. CDR3 DNA sequence: TGTGCCAGCAGTTACTCGGAGGGTGATGAGGGTCAGCCCCAGCATTTT.

The V gene is TRBV6-2 or TRBV6-3, the J gene TRBJ2-7; 8 nucleotides match TRBD2. Trimming removed 0 bases from V and 3 bases from J; junction bases left unmatched: 4. The CDR3 length is 15 residues. Germline-derived CDR1 and CDR2 are MNHEY and SVGEGT. CDR3 in amino acids: CASSYSRLAFYEQYF. The CDR3 nucleotides read TGTGCCAGCAGTTACTCGAGACTAGCGTTCTACGAGCAGTACTTC.

This clone showed up just once. The V call is TRBV27, the J call TRBJ1-2; 8 nucleotides align to TRBD1. The CDR3 totals 15 residues. With 4 bases clipped from V and 7 bases from J, the junction kept 11 bases outside the gene matches. Germline lookup yields CDR1 MNHEY and CDR2 SMNVEV (reference sequence). In DNA, the CDR3 is TGTGCCAGCAGTTCCCTGGGACAGGCTAGGGGTGGCTACACCTTC. It translates to CASSSLGQARGGYTF.

The CDR3 DNA sequence: TGTGCCAGCAGCTTTCGAGGGGGCGAGGGTTCACCCCTCCACTTT. Translation: CASSFRGGEGSPLHF. The chain joins TRBV7-3 to TRBJ1-6; 7 nucleotides line up with TRBD1. The CDR3 extends over 15 amino acids. Per the germline V gene, CDR1 is SGHTA and CDR2 is FQGTGA. With 3 bases clipped from V and 9 bases from J, the junction kept 8 bases outside the gene matches.

The chain is built from TRBV6-5 and TRBJ1-1; tentatively, D is TRBD1 (6 bases). From germline, CDR1 is MNHEY and CDR2 SVGAGI. V dropped 1 base and J dropped 6 bases, with 12 bases sitting between them. This CDR3 comprises 14 residues. DNA of the CDR3: TGTGCCAGCAGTTACTTGAAGGGGGAATCTGAAGCTTTCTTT. Residues: CASSYLKGESEAFF.

Here the CDR3 reads CSVSGTGFNQPQHF. The DNA of the CDR3 is TGCAGCGTGTCCGGGACAGGGTTCAATCAGCCCCAGCATTTT. The rearrangement links TRBV29-1 to TRBJ1-5; TRBD1 matches at 9 bases. This CDR3 comprises 14 residues. V shed 6 bases and J 3 bases; nucleotides not matched to a gene: 6. Germline loops: CDR1 SQVTM, CDR2 ANQGSEA. Full variable domain (outside the CDR3, taken from reference TRBV29-1 and TRBJ1-5): SAVISQKPSRDICQRGTSLTIQCQVDSQVTMMFWYRQQPGQSLTLIATANQGSEATYESGFVIDKFPISRPNLTFSTLTVSNMSPEDSSIYLCSVSGTGFNQPQHFGDGTRLSIL.

The chain carries TRBV4-3 and TRBJ2-3; TRBD2 matches 8 bases. The junction had 10 bases not matched to a gene; V was cut back by 2 bases and J by 6 bases. CDR1 LGHNA and CDR2 YSLEER come from the germline V gene. The length of the CDR3 is 16 residues. For the CDR3, the DNA is TGCGCCAGCAGCCAACAGGGGTTCCCGGGGGGGGATACGCAGTATTTT. The encoded protein is CASSQQGFPGGDTQYF.

This sequence joins TRBV7-2 and TRBJ2-5, with D possibly TRBD2 on 6 matching bases. This CDR3 region has 14 residues. The V and J ends lost 6 bases and 5 bases respectively, with 16 bases between them. The germline V gene encodes CDR1 SGHTA and CDR2 FQGNSA. The CDR3 DNA sequence: TGTGCCAGCAGGTCGACAGTCGGGAGTGAGACCCAGTACTTC. Residues: CASRSTVGSETQYF. The full variable domain, in which reference TRBV7-2 and TRBJ2-5 provide the parts outside the CDR3, is GAGVSQSPSNKVTEKGKDVELRCDPISGHTALYWYRQSLGQGLEFLIYFQGNSAPDKSGLPSDRFSAERTGGSVSTLTIQRTQQEDSAVYLCASRSTVGSETQYFGPGTRLLVL.

The genes are TRBV7-8 and TRBJ2-3; 13 bases align to TRBD2. Per germline, CDR1 SGHVS and CDR2 FQNEAQ. The CDR3 totals 15 residues. V lost 5 bases and J lost 4; bases outside the gene matches: 3. In DNA, the CDR3 is TGTGCCAGCAGCCCCGGACTAGCGGGGGCAGATACGCAGTATTTT. Its protein is CASSPGLAGADTQYF.

The chain combines TRBV28 with TRBJ2-3; 8 bases line up with TRBD2. In germline, CDR1 is MDHEN, CDR2 SYDVKM. Trimming took 6 bases from V and 10 from J; bases not matched to a gene: 15. The CDR3 is made up of 15 amino acids. The CDR3 nucleotides read TGTGCCAGCAGCTTTGGGACTAGGGGGGCCTCTTCGCAGTATTTT. This codes for CASSFGTRGASSQYF.

The chain employs TRBV18 and TRBJ1-1; weak D call: TRBD1 (6 bases). Trimming took 4 bases from V and 1 from J, leaving 7 bases between them. Per germline, CDR1 KGHSH and CDR2 LQKENI. This CDR3 is 13 amino acids long. The CDR3 DNA sequence: TGTGCCAGCTCACAGGGACAGAACACTGAAGCTTTCTTT. Protein product: CASSQGQNTEAFF.